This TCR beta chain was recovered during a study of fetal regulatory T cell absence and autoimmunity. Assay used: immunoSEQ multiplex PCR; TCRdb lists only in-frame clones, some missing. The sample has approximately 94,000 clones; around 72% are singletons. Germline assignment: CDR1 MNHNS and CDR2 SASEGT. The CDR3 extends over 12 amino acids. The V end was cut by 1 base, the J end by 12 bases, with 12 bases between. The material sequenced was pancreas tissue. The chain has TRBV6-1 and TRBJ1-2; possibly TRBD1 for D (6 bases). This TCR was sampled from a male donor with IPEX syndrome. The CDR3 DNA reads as TGTGCCAGCAGTGAAGACCGGGGGCGGGACACCTTC. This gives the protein CASSEDRGRDTF.